The following is a T cell receptor (beta chain) sequence with its context. Its antigen is undetermined. The entry originates in a study of T cells after yellow fever vaccination. Study-level results: Contamination of FACS-sorted repertoires by abundant clonotypes from the bulk population could occur. Subsequent to the booster, the majority of primary-vaccination clones reappeared (96% CD4, 80% to 90% CD8).

Germline CDR1 and CDR2: KGHSH and LQKENI. Deletions cut 5 bases from V and 3 bases from J, with 11 bases between. The CDR3 is 13 amino acids. TCR cDNA, made by 5'RACE template switching, carried an added universal primer site and UMIs. TCRdb analysed the 5' RACE reads with MiXCR anew, one entry per CDR3 protein. The sample carries hundreds of thousands of distinct CDR3 sequences, roughly a sixth recorded once. J is TRBJ2-7 and V is TRBV18; the D gene could be TRBD1 or TRBD2 (5 bases each). This specimen was PBMCs, taken before the yellow fever booster vaccination. The receptor's source is a man aged 18-30 years who received the YFV17D yellow fever vaccine. Here the CDR3 reads CASSEGPDYEQYF. The CDR3 bases are TGTGCCAGCTCAGAGGGACCGGACTACGAGCAGTACTTC.